The 18 T cell receptor beta chains presented below share a single source sample, sequenced in a study of T cells in Graves' hyperthyroidism and ophthalmopathy. The investigators amplified TCR beta CDR3 regions from RNA transcripts. During a first-round RT-PCR of the TCR CDR3, the HTBI primer set was used. One entry per CDR3 protein results from TCRdb running MiXCR on the multiplex PCR reads. This repertoire shows approximately 710,000 distinct CDR3 sequences, roughly a sixth found once; its top ten account for about 16%. Sequencing input: blood. All receptors derive from a middle-aged man with Graves' hyperthyroidism.

This clonotype was picked up one time. This chain connects TRBV12-3 or TRBV12-4 to TRBJ1-2; no firm D call. Trimming took 5 bases from V and 0 from J, leaving 16 bases between them. The CDR3 runs to 16 residues. This chain's CDR3 is CASSPGWDGTNYGYTF. CDR3 DNA sequence: TGTGCCAGCAGTCCCGGTTGGGATGGGACTAACTATGGCTACACCTTC.

This clonotype was observed many times. The chain combines TRBV19 with TRBJ2-1; 8 bases are shared with TRBD2. The length of the CDR3 is 14 residues. CDR1 is LNHDA, CDR2 SQIVND, per germline (reference sequence). V shed 7 bases and J 9 bases; nucleotides not matched to a gene: 11. CDR3 sequence reads: CASKEAGVVFEQFF. CDR3 in DNA: TGTGCCAGTAAAGAAGCGGGAGTTGTATTTGAGCAGTTCTTC.

There are many counts of this clonotype. This chain connects TRBV12-3 or TRBV12-4 to TRBJ2-3; D ambiguous. Trimming removed 6 bases from V and 4 bases from J, with 8 bases in between. This CDR3 contains 12 residues. CDR3 coding DNA: TGTGCCAGCAGCACGGAGTCAGATACGCAGTATTTT. It codes for CASSTESDTQYF.

This clonotype appeared a few times. The V call is TRBV5-1, the J call TRBJ1-5; D not certain. The CDR3 has 13 amino acids. Trimming took 5 bases from V and 3 from J, leaving 9 bases between them. Germline V gene sequence: CDR1 SGHRS, CDR2 YFSETQ. CDR3 in amino acids: CASRDGVNQPQHF. DNA for the CDR3: TGCGCCAGCAGAGACGGGGTCAATCAGCCCCAGCATTTT. Together with reference TRBV5-1 and TRBJ1-5, the CDR3 gives the full variable domain: KAGVTQTPRYLIKTRGQQVTLSCSPISGHRSVSWYQQTPGQGLQFLFEYFSETQRNKGNFPGRFSGRQFSNSRSEMNVSTLELGDSALYLCASRDGVNQPQHFGDGTRLSIL.

This clonotype was counted at least ten times. The V and J genes are TRBV7-9 and TRBJ2-5; the D gene is possibly TRBD2 (5 bases). The CDR3 has 13 amino acids. V was shortened by 1 base and J by 10 bases, with 13 bases between the two germline ends. Germline V gene lookup returns CDR1 SEHNR and CDR2 FQNEAQ (reference sequence). The CDR3 sequence: CASSLVGPEVQYF. Here the CDR3 DNA reads TGTGCCAGCAGCTTAGTAGGGCCGGAGGTCCAGTACTTC.

Note on this clonotype: A much larger clone is a single base away; this may be a read error. The V gene is TRBV6-1, the J gene TRBJ2-5; D is undetermined. Germline CDR1 reads MNHNS; CDR2 reads SASEGT. The CDR3 is 13 residues long. CDR3 sequence: CAGSRYSQETQYF. Here the CDR3 DNA reads TGTGCCGGCAGTAGGTATAGCCAAGAGACCCAGTACTTC.

This chain joins TRBV29-1 and TRBJ2-7, with D uncertain. V was shortened by 4 bases and J by 3 bases, with 7 bases between the two germline ends. Germline loops: CDR1 SQVTM, CDR2 ANQGSEA. The CDR3 consists of 11 residues. The DNA for the CDR3 is TGCAGCGTTGGGCCGATCTACGAGCAGTACTTC. Translated, it gives CSVGPIYEQYF.

This clonotype was counted many times. The chain combines TRBV28 with TRBJ2-1; no clear D. Germline loops: CDR1 MDHEN, CDR2 SYDVKM. V dropped 4 bases and J dropped 8 bases, with 3 bases sitting between them. The CDR3 is made up of 10 amino acids. CDR3 nucleotides: TGTGCCAGCAGTTGGCATGAGCAGTTCTTC. Protein sequence: CASSWHEQFF.

J is TRBJ1-4 and V is TRBV5-1; TRBD1 matches at 7 bases. V was clipped by 4 bases and J by 7 bases; unmatched bases: 7. The CDR3 spans 14 residues. In germline, CDR1 is SGHRS, CDR2 YFSETQ. The CDR3: CASSTGTASEKLFF. Here the CDR3 DNA reads TGCGCCAGCAGCACGGGGACAGCCAGTGAAAAACTGTTTTTT.

The chain recombines TRBV6-2 or TRBV6-3 with TRBJ1-6; no clear D gene. Trimming removed 6 bases at V and 2 bases at J, with 11 bases between. Germline-derived CDR1 and CDR2 are MNHEY and SVGEGT. This CDR3 comprises 15 residues. Here the CDR3 reads CASRNGEPYNSPLHF. CDR3 bases: TGTGCCAGCAGGAATGGGGAGCCCTATAATTCACCCCTCCACTTT.

This clonotype was recorded many times. V gene TRBV19 combines with J gene TRBJ2-7, with a weak D call TRBD1 (6 bases). Germline V CDR1 and CDR2: LNHDA, SQIVND (reference sequence). With 5 bases removed from V and 1 base from J, the gap between germline ends came to 12 bases. This CDR3 is 14 amino acids long. The CDR3 reads CASSAGDTSYEQYF. Here the CDR3 DNA reads TGTGCCAGTAGTGCCGGGGACACTTCCTACGAGCAGTACTTC.

This clonotype was seen ten or more times. The V gene is TRBV12-3 or TRBV12-4, the J gene TRBJ2-7; TRBD1 aligns across 11 bases. The ends lost 6 bases at V and 3 bases at J; junction bases unmatched: 10. The CDR3 covers 16 residues. The CDR3 sequence is CASRLSGTGGNYEQYF. The CDR3 DNA reads as TGTGCCAGCAGACTCTCCGGGACAGGGGGAAACTACGAGCAGTACTTC.

This clonotype was picked up many times. The V gene is TRBV7-9, the J gene TRBJ2-3; D remains unclear. With 1 base removed from V and 3 bases from J, the gap between germline ends came to 14 bases. Per germline, CDR1 SEHNR and CDR2 FQNEAQ (reference sequence). The CDR3 has 16 residues. As DNA, the CDR3 is TGTGCCAGCAGCTTAGGTCCCGGGCAGAGTACAGATACGCAGTATTTT. Translated, it gives CASSLGPGQSTDTQYF.

This clonotype turned up a few times. J is TRBJ2-6 and V is TRBV7-2, with 7 bases fitting TRBD2. This CDR3 region has 15 residues. Trimming took 5 bases from V and 2 from J; bases not matched to a gene: 3. The germline gives CDR1 SGHTA, CDR2 FQGNSA. CDR3 coding DNA: TGTGCCAGCAGCGCGGGGGTCGCTGGGGCCAACGTCCTGACTTTC. Translated: CASSAGVAGANVLTF.

This clonotype was counted at least ten times. This sequence joins TRBV27 and TRBJ1-1; 10 bases line up with TRBD1. With 6 bases clipped from V and 1 base from J, the junction kept 2 bases outside the gene matches. This CDR3 has 14 residues. Germline V CDR1 and CDR2: MNHEY, SMNVEV (reference sequence). CDR3: CASRRQGANTEAFF. The CDR3 DNA reads TGTGCCAGCAGACGACAGGGGGCGAACACTGAAGCTTTCTTT.

In this sample, this clonotype turned up many times. The gene calls are TRBV5-1 and TRBJ2-7; a weak D match, TRBD1 (6 bases). The CDR3 has 15 amino acids. CDR1 SGHRS and CDR2 YFSETQ come from the germline V gene. Trimming took off 4 bases at V and 2 bases at J, with 16 bases between the two ends. The CDR3 here is CASSLDRDTTYEQYF. The CDR3 coding sequence is TGCGCCAGCAGCCTGGACCGGGACACAACCTACGAGCAGTACTTC.

There are many counts of this clonotype. V and J are TRBV28 and TRBJ2-7; 9 positions agree with TRBD2. CDR3 size: 15 residues. With V trimmed by 2 bases and J by 6 bases, 8 bases remained unmatched. Germline V gene sequence: CDR1 MDHEN, CDR2 SYDVKM. For the CDR3, the DNA is TGTGCCAGCAGTTTAGCGGGAGGGCCTAATATCGAGCAGTACTTC. Its protein is CASSLAGGPNIEQYF.

The CDR3 is CASSLSNSGTDTQYF. CDR3 DNA sequence: TGTGCCAGCTCCCTCAGTAATAGCGGCACAGATACGCAGTATTTT. The gene calls are TRBV18 and TRBJ2-3; perhaps TRBD2 as D (5 bases). The CDR3 contains 15 residues. The germline V gene has CDR1 KGHSH and CDR2 LQKENI. The V end lost 6 bases, the J end lost 1 base, and 14 bases lay between the germline ends.